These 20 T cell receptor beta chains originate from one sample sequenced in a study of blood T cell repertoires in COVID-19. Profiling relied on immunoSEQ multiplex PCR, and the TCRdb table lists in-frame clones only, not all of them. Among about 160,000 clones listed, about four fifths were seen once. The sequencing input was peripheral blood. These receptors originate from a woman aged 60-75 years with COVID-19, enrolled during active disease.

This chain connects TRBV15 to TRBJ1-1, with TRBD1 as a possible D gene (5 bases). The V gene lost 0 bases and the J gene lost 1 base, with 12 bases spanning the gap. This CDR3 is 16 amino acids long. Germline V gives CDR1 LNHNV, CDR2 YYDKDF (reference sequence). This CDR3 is CATSRDRGGANTEAFF. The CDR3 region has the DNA TGTGCCACCAGCAGAGATCGGGGAGGGGCGAACACTGAAGCTTTCTTT.

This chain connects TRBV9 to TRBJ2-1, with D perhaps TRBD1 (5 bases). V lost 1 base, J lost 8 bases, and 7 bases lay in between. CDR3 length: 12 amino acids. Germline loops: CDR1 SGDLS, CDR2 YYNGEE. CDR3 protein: CASSVIGDEQFF. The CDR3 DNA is TGTGCCAGCAGCGTAATAGGGGATGAGCAGTTCTTC.

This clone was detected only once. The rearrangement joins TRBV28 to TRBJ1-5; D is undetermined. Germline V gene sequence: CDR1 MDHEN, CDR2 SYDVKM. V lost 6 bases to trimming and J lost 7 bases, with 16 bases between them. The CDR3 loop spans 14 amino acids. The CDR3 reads CASSSVEVGQPQHF. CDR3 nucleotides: TGTGCCAGCAGCTCGGTCGAGGTTGGCCAGCCCCAGCATTTT.

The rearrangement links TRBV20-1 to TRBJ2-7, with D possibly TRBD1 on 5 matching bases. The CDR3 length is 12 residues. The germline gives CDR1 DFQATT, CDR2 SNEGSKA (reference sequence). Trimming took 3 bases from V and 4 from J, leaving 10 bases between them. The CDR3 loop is CSASLGQYEQYF. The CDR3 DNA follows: TGCAGTGCTAGTCTCGGACAATACGAGCAGTACTTC.

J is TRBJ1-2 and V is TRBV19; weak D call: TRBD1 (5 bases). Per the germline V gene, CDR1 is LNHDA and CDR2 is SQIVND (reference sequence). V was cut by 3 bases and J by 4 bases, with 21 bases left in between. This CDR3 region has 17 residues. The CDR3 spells CASSMGPSHGAPYGYTF. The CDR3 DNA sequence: TGTGCCAGTAGTATGGGTCCGTCCCATGGGGCCCCCTATGGCTACACCTTC.

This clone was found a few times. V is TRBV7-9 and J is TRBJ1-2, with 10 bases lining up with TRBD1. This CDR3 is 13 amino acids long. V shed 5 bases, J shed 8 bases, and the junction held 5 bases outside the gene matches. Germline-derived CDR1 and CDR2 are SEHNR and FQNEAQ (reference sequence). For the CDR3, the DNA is TGTGCCAGCAGCCCGGGACAGGGGAGAGGCTACACCTTC. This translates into CASSPGQGRGYTF.

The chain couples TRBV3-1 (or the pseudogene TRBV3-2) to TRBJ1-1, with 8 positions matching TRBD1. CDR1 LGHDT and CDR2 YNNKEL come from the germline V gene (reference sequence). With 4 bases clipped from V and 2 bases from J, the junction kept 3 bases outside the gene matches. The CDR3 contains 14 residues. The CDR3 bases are TGTGCCAGCAGCCTCAGGGGGCCCAACACTGAAGCTTTCTTT. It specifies CASSLRGPNTEAFF.

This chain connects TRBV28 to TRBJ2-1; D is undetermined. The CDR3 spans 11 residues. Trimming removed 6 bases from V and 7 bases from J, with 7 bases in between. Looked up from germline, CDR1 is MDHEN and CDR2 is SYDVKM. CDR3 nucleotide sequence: TGTGCCAGCAGCAGAGGAAATGAGCAGTTCTTC. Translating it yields CASSRGNEQFF.

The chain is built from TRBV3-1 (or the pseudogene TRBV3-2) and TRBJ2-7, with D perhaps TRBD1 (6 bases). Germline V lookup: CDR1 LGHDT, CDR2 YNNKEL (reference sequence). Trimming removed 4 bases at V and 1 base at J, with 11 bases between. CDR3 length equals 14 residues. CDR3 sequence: CASSRGRGSYEQYV. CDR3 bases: TGTGCCAGCAGCCGGGGCAGGGGATCCTACGAGCAGTACGTC.

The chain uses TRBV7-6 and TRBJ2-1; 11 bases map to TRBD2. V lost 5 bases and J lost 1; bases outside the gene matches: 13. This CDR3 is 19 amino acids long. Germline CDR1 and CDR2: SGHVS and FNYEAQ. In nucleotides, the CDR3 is TGTGCCAGCAGCCCGGCTTTTGTACTAGCGGGAGAATCCTACAATGAGCAGTTCTTC. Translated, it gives CASSPAFVLAGESYNEQFF.

For the CDR3, the DNA is TGTGCCTGGACCCGGGACAGGGACGGGGAGCAGTACTTC. Protein: CAWTRDRDGEQYF. The chain joins TRBV30 to TRBJ2-7; 9 nucleotides agree with TRBD1. The junction had 8 bases not matched to a gene; V was cut back by 4 bases and J by 7 bases. CDR1 and CDR2 from the germline V gene are GTSNPN and SVGIG (reference sequence). The CDR3 runs 13 residues.

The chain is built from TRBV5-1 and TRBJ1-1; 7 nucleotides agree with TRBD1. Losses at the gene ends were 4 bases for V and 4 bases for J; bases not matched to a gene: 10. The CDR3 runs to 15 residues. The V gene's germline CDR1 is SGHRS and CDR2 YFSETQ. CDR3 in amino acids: CASSASQGLSTEAFF. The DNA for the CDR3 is TGCGCCAGCAGCGCATCACAGGGGTTAAGCACTGAAGCTTTCTTT.

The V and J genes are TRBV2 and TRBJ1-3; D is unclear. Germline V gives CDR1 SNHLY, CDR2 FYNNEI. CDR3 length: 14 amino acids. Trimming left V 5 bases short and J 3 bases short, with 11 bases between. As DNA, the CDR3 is TGTGCCAGCAGTATAGGAGGAGATGGAAACACCATATATTTT. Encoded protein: CASSIGGDGNTIYF.

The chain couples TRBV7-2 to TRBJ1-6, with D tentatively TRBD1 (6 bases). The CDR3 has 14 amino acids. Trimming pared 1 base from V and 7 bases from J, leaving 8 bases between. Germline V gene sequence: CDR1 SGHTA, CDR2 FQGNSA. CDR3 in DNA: TGTGCCAGCAGCTTAGTACAGGGAAATTCACCCCTCCACTTT. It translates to CASSLVQGNSPLHF.

The CDR3 spells CASSPRGGTDTQYF. The CDR3 nucleotides read TGTGCCAGCTCACCAAGGGGCGGCACAGATACGCAGTATTTT. The chain couples TRBV18 to TRBJ2-3; D may be TRBD1 (5 bases). V gave up 2 bases and J gave up 1 base, with 7 bases separating them. CDR1 KGHSH and CDR2 LQKENI come from the germline V gene. CDR3 length: 14 residues.

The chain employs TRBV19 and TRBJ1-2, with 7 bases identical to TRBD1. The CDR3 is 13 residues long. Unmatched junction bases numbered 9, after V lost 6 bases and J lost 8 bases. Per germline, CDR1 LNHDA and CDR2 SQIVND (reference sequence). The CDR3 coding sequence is TGTGCCAGTAGGGCCGGGACAGAAGACGGCTACACCTTC. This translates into CASRAGTEDGYTF.

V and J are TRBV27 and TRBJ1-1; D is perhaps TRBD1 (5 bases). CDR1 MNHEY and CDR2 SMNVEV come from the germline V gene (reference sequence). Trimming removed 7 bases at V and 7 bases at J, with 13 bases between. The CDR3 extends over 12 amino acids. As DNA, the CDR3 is TGTGCCAGCACTGGGGGGTCAAATGAAGCTTTCTTT. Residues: CASTGGSNEAFF.

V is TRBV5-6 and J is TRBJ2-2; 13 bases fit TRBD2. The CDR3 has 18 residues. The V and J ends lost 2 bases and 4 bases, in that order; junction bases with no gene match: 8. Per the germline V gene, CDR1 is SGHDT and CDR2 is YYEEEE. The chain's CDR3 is CASSFVTSGRSRTGELFF. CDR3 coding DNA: TGTGCCAGCAGCTTTGTGACTAGCGGGAGGTCTCGCACCGGGGAGCTGTTTTTT.

As DNA, the CDR3 is TGTGCCAGTAGTATAAACAGGGGGCGGACCTATGGCTACACCTTC. Translation gives CASSINRGRTYGYTF. The J gene is TRBJ1-2, the V gene TRBV19; the match to TRBD1 covers 9 bases. Germline V gene data show CDR1 as LNHDA and CDR2 as SQIVND (reference sequence). The ends lost 2 bases at V and 4 bases at J; junction bases unmatched: 5. The CDR3 runs 15 residues.

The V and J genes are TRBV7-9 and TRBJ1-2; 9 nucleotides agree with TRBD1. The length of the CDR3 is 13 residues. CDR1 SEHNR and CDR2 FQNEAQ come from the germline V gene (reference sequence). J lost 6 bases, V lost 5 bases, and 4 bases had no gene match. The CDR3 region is CASSPWTGDGYTF. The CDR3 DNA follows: TGTGCCAGCAGCCCGTGGACAGGGGATGGCTACACCTTC.